This T cell receptor beta chain was recovered during a study of human T cells and chemical hapten exposure. Per germline, CDR1 SGHVS and CDR2 FNYEAQ. This CDR3 is built from 17 residues. The junction had 7 bases not matched to a gene; V was cut back by 4 bases and J by 1 base. Time point here: pre-sensitization, week 0. Sample treatment: therapeutic diphenylcyclopropenone sensitization with weekly scalp DPC. Suited to DPC and affected by alopecia, the donors ranged from 18 to 70 years old. MiXCR was run by TCRdb on the RACE reads, yielding one entry per CDR3 protein. The table has under 110,000 distinct CDR3 sequences, 12% seen once.

This rearrangement joins TRBV7-6 to TRBJ2-2, with 9 bases that match TRBD2. The specimen comprised whole blood, sampled in connection with sensitization to the hapten diphenylcyclopropenone (DPC). The sequence was obtained from a woman in her forties or fifties with alopecia areata. Some clones in this sample may be carry-over from other donors' samples. CDR3 sequence (DNA): TGTGCCAGCAGCTCGAATATAGCGGGAGTGAACACCGGGGAGCTGTTTTTT. Protein product: CASSSNIAGVNTGELFF.